This T cell receptor beta chain was identified during a study of cytomegalovirus exposure and HLA in healthy donors. The germline V and J ends were trimmed by 5 bases and 3 bases, with 10 bases remaining between them. Germline lookup yields CDR1 SEHNR and CDR2 FQNEAQ (reference sequence). The length of the CDR3 is 13 residues. Overall study findings and caveats: Earlier results showed most TCR beta V segments being productive about 87% or about 30% of the time.

To note about this clone: Antigen: not known.

Vbeta (60) and Jbeta (13) primers were used in the PCR. Some clones are missing from TCRdb's copy, which holds only in-frame ones; the method was immunoSEQ multiplex PCR. This sample has fewer than 200,000 clones, with roughly 90% found just once. V gene TRBV7-9 combines with J gene TRBJ1-1; D call uncertain. The sample was PBMCs. The sequence was obtained from a girl under two years old in good health and CMV-seronegative. In nucleotides, the CDR3 is TGTGCCAGCAGCCCCCGTTCCGACACTGAAGCTTTCTTT. It encodes CASSPRSDTEAFF.